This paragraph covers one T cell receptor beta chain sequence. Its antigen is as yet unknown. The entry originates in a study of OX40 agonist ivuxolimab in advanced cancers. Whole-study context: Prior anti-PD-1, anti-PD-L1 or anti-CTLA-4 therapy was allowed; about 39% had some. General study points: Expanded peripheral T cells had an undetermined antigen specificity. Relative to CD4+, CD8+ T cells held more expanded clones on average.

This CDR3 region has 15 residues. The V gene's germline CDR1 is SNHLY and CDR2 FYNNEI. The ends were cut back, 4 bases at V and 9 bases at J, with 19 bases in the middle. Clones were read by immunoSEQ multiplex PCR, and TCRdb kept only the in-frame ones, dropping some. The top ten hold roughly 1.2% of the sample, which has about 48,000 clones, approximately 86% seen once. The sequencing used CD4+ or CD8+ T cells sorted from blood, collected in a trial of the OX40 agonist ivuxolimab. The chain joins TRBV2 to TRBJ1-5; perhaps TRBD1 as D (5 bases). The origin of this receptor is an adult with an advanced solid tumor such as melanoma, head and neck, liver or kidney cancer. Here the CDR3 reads CASSALQGAQGPQHF. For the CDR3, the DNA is TGTGCCAGCAGTGCACTCCAAGGGGCGCAGGGGCCCCAGCATTTT. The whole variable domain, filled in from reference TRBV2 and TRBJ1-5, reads EPEVTQTPSHQVTQMGQEVILRCVPISNHLYFYWYRQILGQKVEFLVSFYNNEISEKSEIFDDQFSVERPDGSNFTLKIRSTKLEDSAMYFCASSALQGAQGPQHFGDGTRLSIL.